This T cell receptor (beta chain) was sequenced in a study of Graves' ophthalmopathy and Graves' hyperthyroidism. V lost 0 bases and J lost 0, with 14 bases in between. The CDR3 runs 18 residues. The germline gives CDR1 ENHRY, CDR2 SYGVKD. Notes on the study in general: Ophthalmopathy was separated from stable hyperthyroidism by a 13-signature model with 87.88% sensitivity and 75% to 83% specificity.

As concerns this clonotype: The antigen is unknown.

Using RNA transcripts, the TCR beta CDR3 regions were amplified. HTBI-primed RT-PCR formed the first round, and a multiplex PCR formed the second. TCRdb re-derived calls from the multiplex PCR reads in MiXCR, one entry per CDR3 protein. The sample includes some 250,000 distinct CDR3 sequences, around 50% seen only once; the top ten take less than 50%. Sequencing was carried out using peripheral blood. The source of this sequence is an adult man with Graves' ophthalmopathy. The chain is built from TRBV10-3 and TRBJ2-2; the D is unclear. Here the CDR3 DNA reads TGTGCCATCAGTGAGTCTCTTATAGGCGGAGCGAACACCGGGGAGCTGTTTTTT. This sequence encodes CAISESLIGGANTGELFF.